The 9 T cell receptor beta chains reported below all come from one sample, sequenced in a study of blood T cell repertoires in COVID-19. Here immunoSEQ multiplex PCR was the method, and the copy in TCRdb shows in-frame clones only, minus some. The table includes approximately 280,000 clones, roughly 90% detected once. Source material: PBMCs or T cells enriched from blood (not recorded which). The receptors originated from a woman younger than 35 with acute COVID-19.

The CDR3 here is CASSQGRGNQPQHF. For the CDR3, the DNA is TGTGCCAGTAGTCAGGGTAGGGGCAATCAGCCCCAGCATTTT. The V and J genes are TRBV19 and TRBJ1-5, with D perhaps matching TRBD1 (5 bases). Germline values: CDR1 LNHDA, CDR2 SQIVND (reference sequence). The CDR3 is 14 residues long. V lost 5 bases and J lost 2, with 10 bases in between.

The rearrangement uses TRBV5-8 and TRBJ1-3; 9 nucleotides line up with TRBD1. The germline CDR1 and CDR2 sequences are SGHTS and YDEGEE. There are 18 residues in the CDR3. V shed 5 bases, J shed 2 bases, and the junction held 14 bases outside the gene matches. This chain's CDR3 is CASRKTGTGHEAGNTIYF. Written as DNA, the CDR3 is TGTGCCAGCAGAAAGACCGGGACAGGGCATGAGGCTGGAAACACCATATATTTT. The whole variable domain, filled in from reference TRBV5-8 and TRBJ1-3, reads EAGVTQSPTHLIKTRGQQATLRCSPISGHTSVYWYQQALGLGLQFLLWYDEGEERNRGNFPPRFSGRQFPNYSSELNVNALELEDSALYLCASRKTGTGHEAGNTIYFGEGSWLTVV.

J is TRBJ2-3 and V is TRBV10-2, with TRBD1 matching over 7 bases. This CDR3 comprises 16 residues. Germline assignment: CDR1 WSHSY and CDR2 SAAADI. Trimming removed 2 bases from V and 1 base from J; junction bases left unmatched: 6. The DNA of the CDR3 is TGCGCCAGCAGTGAGCGGGACAGACTGGGCACAGATACGCAGTATTTT. Translation: CASSERDRLGTDTQYF.

The rearrangement joins TRBV6-5 to TRBJ2-2, with TRBD2 as a possible D gene (6 bases). This CDR3 spans 14 amino acids. Germline V gives CDR1 MNHEY, CDR2 SVGAGI. The ends were cut back, 8 bases at V and 6 bases at J, with 16 bases in the middle. DNA of the CDR3: TGTGCCAGCGGCAGAAATGGGGGGTCCGGGGAGCTGTTTTTT. Translation: CASGRNGGSGELFF.

The chain joins TRBV4-1 to TRBJ2-5, with 8 bases aligning to TRBD2. Per the germline V gene, CDR1 is MGHRA and CDR2 is YSYEKL. The CDR3 length is 18 residues. Losses at the gene ends were 0 bases for V and 7 bases for J; bases not matched to a gene: 16. CDR3 bases: TGCGCCAGCAGCCAAGAAACAGCAGCGGGAGCCACCCCGGGGACCCAGTACTTC. This translates into CASSQETAAGATPGTQYF.

CDR3 sequence: CASSLWAGSEAFF. In nucleotides, the CDR3 is TGTGCCAGCAGTTTATGGGCAGGATCTGAAGCTTTCTTT. The rearrangement uses TRBV27 and TRBJ1-1; D unclear. V lost 1 base and J 6 bases, leaving 9 bases between the germline ends. This CDR3 comprises 13 residues. Looked up from germline, CDR1 is MNHEY and CDR2 is SMNVEV (reference sequence).

The chain combines TRBV24-1 with TRBJ2-5, with D perhaps matching TRBD2 (6 bases). The CDR3 runs 13 residues. The germline V gene has CDR1 KGHDR and CDR2 SFDVKD. Trimming took 3 bases from V and 4 from J, leaving 8 bases between them. CDR3: CATSDAGRETQYF. The DNA for the CDR3 is TGTGCCACCAGTGATGCGGGGCGAGAGACCCAGTACTTC.

This clone came up once. The rearrangement uses TRBV30 and TRBJ1-2; 7 bases line up with TRBD1. Germline CDR1 is GTSNPN and CDR2 is SVGIG (reference sequence). With V trimmed by 3 bases and J by 3 bases, 1 base remained unmatched. The CDR3 spans 12 residues. The DNA of the CDR3 is TGTGCCTGGAGCGGACAGGACTATGGCTACACCTTC. Encoded protein: CAWSGQDYGYTF. Looking up the rest from reference TRBV30 and TRBJ1-2 gives the full variable domain: SQTIHQWPATLVQPVGSPLSLECTVEGTSNPNLYWYRQAAGRGLQLLFYSVGIGQISSEVPQNLSASRPQDRQFILSSKKLLLSDSGFYLCAWSGQDYGYTFGSGTRLTVV.

This clone was seen once. The chain employs TRBV28 and TRBJ1-2; 7 bases are a match to TRBD1. The CDR3 length is 15 residues. Germline V gene data show CDR1 as MDHEN and CDR2 as SYDVKM. After removal of 8 bases from V and 3 bases from J, the junction contained 12 bases not matched to a gene. The CDR3 coding sequence is TGTGCCAGCGGATCAGGAGGGGGCGCGGACTATGGCTACACCTTC. It translates to CASGSGGGADYGYTF.